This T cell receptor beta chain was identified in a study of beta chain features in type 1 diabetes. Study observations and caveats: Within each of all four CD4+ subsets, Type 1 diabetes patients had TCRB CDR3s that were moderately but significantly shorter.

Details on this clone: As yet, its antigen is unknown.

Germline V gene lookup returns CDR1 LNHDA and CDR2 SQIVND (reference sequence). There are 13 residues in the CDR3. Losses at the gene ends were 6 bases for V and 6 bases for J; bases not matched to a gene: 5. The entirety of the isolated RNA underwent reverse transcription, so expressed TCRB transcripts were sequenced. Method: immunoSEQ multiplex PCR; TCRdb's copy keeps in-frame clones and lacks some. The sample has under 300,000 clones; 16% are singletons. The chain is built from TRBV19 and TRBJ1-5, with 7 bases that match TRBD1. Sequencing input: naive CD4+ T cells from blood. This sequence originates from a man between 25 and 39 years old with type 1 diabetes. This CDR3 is CASREQGRQPQHF. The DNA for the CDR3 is TGTGCCAGTAGGGAACAGGGGCGTCAGCCCCAGCATTTT.